The T cell receptor beta chain described here comes from a study of cytomegalovirus exposure and HLA in healthy donors. Study results and limitations: A later analysis reported that several of the most significant clusters appeared to be linked to common viral pathogens, among them Epstein-Barr virus.

A note on this clone: The antigen remains undetermined.

Germline V CDR1 and CDR2: MDHEN, SYDVKM. Deletions cut 8 bases from V and 4 bases from J, with 8 bases between. The CDR3 is 11 residues long. Researchers ran the PCR with 60 Vbeta and 13 Jbeta primers. Method: immunoSEQ multiplex PCR; TCRdb's copy keeps in-frame clones and lacks some. The sample records about 110,000 clones, about 70% being singletons. Material for sequencing was PBMCs. J is TRBJ1-2 and V is TRBV28, with D hard to call. This TCR was recovered from a female donor in good health and CMV-seronegative. The CDR3 bases are TGTGCCAGCGGGCAAAGCTATGGCTACACCTTC. As protein: CASGQSYGYTF.